These 7 T cell receptor beta chains were all obtained from the same sample, sequenced in a study of blood T cells in healthy people across ages. Together with a sample-barcoded 5' primer, a J-beta primer mix was included in a second PCR lasting about 6 to 12 cycles. TCRdb used MiXCR to reprocess the 5' RACE reads, holding one entry per CDR3 protein. This sample has around 580,000 distinct CDR3 sequences; roughly 48% occur once, and the top ten carry roughly 24%. The sequencing sample was made of blood. The receptors originated from an elderly man in good health.

The chain is built from TRBV20-1 and TRBJ2-5; 8 bases are a match to TRBD1. The CDR3 spans 17 residues. V lost 0 bases, J lost 0 bases, and 9 bases stayed unmatched. The V gene's germline CDR1 is DFQATT and CDR2 SNEGSKA (reference sequence). The CDR3 DNA sequence: TGCAGTGCTAGAGACCAGAACCGGGACAGGTACCAAGAGACCCAGTACTTC. Protein product: CSARDQNRDRYQETQYF.

On this clonotype: Since a much larger clone is just one base distant, this may be a read error. The chain has TRBV20-1 and TRBJ2-1, with a possible D match to TRBD2 (5 bases). The J call may be mistaken, given a closer DNA end match to TRBJ2-7. CDR3 size: 16 residues. Germline assignment: CDR1 DFQATT and CDR2 SNEGSKA (reference sequence). The chain's CDR3 is CSAKIIRSGLYNEQYF. In DNA, the CDR3 is TGCAGTGCTAAGATTATAAGAAGCGGACTGTACAATGAGCAGTACTTC.

This chain uses TRBV12-3 or TRBV12-4 with TRBJ2-1; 9 nucleotides agree with TRBD1. The CDR3 is 13 residues long. V dropped 4 bases and J dropped 10; count of bases not matched to a gene: 5. The CDR3 DNA sequence: TGTGCCAGCAGTTCAGGACAGGGGAGGGAGCAGTTCTTC. Its translation is CASSSGQGREQFF.

As for this clonotype: A much larger clonotype is one base distant, so this may be a read error. The rearrangement uses TRBV7-9 and TRBJ1-6; a possible D gene is TRBD1 (6 bases). Trimming cost V 8 bases and J 3 bases, with 14 bases left between them. This CDR3 is 15 amino acids long. Germline V CDR1 and CDR2: SEHNR, FQNEAQ (reference sequence). CDR3 DNA sequence: TGTGCCAGCTGCCCCCAGGGGAGCTATAATTCACCCCTCCACTTT. It specifies CASCPQGSYNSPLHF.

The chain couples TRBV3-1 to TRBJ2-1; 13 nucleotides align to TRBD2. The J segment lost 6 bases and the V segment lost 1 base, leaving 3 bases of the junction unmatched. The CDR3 covers 16 residues. Germline V gene lookup returns CDR1 LGHDT and CDR2 YNNKEL (reference sequence). CDR3 coding DNA: TGTGCCAGCAGCCAAGGGACTAGCGGGAGCGGCAATGAGCAGTTCTTC. Its translation is CASSQGTSGSGNEQFF.

The chain is built from TRBV7-2 and TRBJ2-1; possibly TRBD1 or TRBD2 for D (6 bases each). The length of the CDR3 is 15 residues. The germline V and J ends were trimmed by 7 bases and 2 bases, with 15 bases remaining between them. Per the germline V gene, CDR1 is SGHTA and CDR2 is FQGNSA. The CDR3 reads CASTGGGKAYNEQFF. The CDR3 nucleotides read TGTGCCAGCACTGGGGGCGGGAAGGCCTACAATGAGCAGTTCTTC.

Here the CDR3 reads CASSLGTGVSGYTF. The CDR3 DNA sequence: TGTGCCAGCAGTTTGGGGACAGGGGTCAGTGGCTACACCTTC. This chain links TRBV27 with TRBJ1-2; 10 bases are a match to TRBD1. J lost 7 bases, V lost 3 bases, and 5 bases had no gene match. Germline assignment: CDR1 MNHEY and CDR2 SMNVEV (reference sequence). This CDR3 region has 14 residues.